What follows describes a single T cell receptor beta chain. The cohort comprised adults aged roughly 18 to 95 years residing in 24 US areas. After removal of 0 bases from V and 8 bases from J, the junction contained 6 bases not matched to a gene. This CDR3 region has 15 residues. Looked up from germline, CDR1 is LGHNA and CDR2 is YSLEER. The sample comes from a study of blood T cell repertoires in COVID-19. Study information: PBMCs, B-cell-depleted T cells, or T cells were the source of the cDNA or gDNA that made up the material.

Under the authors' procedure: Nucleated cell number was recorded as an estimate derived from reference gene primer amplification. Some clones are missing from TCRdb's copy, which holds only in-frame ones; the method was immunoSEQ multiplex PCR. The V and J calls and clone size are taken from that table; D and trimming were inferred from the DNA. The data contain 250,000 to 300,000 clones, approximately 90% of them singletons. V and J are TRBV4-3 and TRBJ1-2; 10 nucleotides line up with TRBD1. The sample taken for sequencing was PBMCs or T cells enriched from blood (not recorded which). The TCR originated in a woman in her thirties or forties with acute COVID-19. CDR3 amino acids: CASSQDTGTGEGYTF. In DNA, the CDR3 is TGCGCCAGCAGCCAAGATACAGGGACAGGGGAAGGCTACACCTTC.